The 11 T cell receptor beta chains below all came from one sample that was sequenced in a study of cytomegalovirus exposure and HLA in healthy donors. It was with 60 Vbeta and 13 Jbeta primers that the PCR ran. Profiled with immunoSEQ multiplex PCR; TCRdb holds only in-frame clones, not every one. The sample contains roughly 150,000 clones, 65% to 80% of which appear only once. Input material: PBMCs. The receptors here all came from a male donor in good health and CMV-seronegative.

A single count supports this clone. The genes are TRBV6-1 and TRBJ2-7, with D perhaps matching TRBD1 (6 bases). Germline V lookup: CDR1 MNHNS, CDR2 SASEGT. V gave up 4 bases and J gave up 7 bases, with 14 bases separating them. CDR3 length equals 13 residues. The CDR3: CASSGRQDLEQYF. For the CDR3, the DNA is TGTGCCAGCAGTGGCAGACAGGATTTGGAGCAGTACTTC.

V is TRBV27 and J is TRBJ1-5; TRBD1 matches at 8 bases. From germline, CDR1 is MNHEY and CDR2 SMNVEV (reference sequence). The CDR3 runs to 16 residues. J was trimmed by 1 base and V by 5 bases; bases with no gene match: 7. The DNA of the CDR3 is TGTGCCAGCAGTCTACAGGGGGACGGAAGCAATCAGCCCCAGCATTTT. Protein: CASSLQGDGSNQPQHF.

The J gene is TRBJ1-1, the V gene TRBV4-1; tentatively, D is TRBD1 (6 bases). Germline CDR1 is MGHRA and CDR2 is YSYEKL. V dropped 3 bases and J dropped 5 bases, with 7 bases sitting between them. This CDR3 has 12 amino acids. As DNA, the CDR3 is TGCGCCAGCAGCCAGCAGGGGACTGAAGCTTTCTTT. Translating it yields CASSQQGTEAFF.

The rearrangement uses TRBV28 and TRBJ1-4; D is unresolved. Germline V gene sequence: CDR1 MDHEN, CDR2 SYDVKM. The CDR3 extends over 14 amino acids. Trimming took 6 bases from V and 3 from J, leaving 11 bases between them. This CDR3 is CASSPRVPNEKLFF. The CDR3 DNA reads TGTGCCAGCAGCCCGCGGGTCCCTAATGAAAAACTGTTTTTT.

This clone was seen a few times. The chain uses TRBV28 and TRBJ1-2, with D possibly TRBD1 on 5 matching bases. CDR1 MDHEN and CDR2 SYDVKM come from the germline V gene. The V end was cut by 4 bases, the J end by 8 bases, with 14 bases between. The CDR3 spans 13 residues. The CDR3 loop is CASSSAGRDGYTF. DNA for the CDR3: TGTGCCAGCAGTTCGGCAGGGAGGGACGGCTACACCTTC.

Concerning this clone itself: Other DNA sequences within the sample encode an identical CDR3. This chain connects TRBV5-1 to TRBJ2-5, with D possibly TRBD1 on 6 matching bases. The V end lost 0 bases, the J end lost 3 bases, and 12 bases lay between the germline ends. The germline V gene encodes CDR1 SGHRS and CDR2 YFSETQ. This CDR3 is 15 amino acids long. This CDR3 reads CASSLAGTTEETQYF. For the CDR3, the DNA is TGCGCCAGCAGCTTGGCCGGGACAACCGAAGAGACCCAGTACTTC.

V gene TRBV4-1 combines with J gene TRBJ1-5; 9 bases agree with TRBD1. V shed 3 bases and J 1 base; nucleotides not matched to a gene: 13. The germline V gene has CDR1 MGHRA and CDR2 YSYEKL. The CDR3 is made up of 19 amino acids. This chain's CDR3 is CASSHLPGQGRGSNQPQHF. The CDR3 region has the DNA TGCGCCAGCAGCCACCTTCCGGGACAGGGCCGGGGGAGCAATCAGCCCCAGCATTTT.

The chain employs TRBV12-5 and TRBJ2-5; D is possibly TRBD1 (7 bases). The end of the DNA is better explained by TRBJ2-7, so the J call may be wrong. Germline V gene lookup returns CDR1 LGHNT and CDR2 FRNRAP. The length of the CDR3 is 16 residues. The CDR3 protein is CASGSFQGGPFYEQYF. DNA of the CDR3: TGTGCTAGTGGTTCGTTTCAGGGGGGCCCATTTTACGAGCAGTACTTC.

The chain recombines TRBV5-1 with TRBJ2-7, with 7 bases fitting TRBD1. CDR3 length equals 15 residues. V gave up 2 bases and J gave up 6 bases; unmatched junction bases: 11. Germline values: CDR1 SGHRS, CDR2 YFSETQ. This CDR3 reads CASSFSGGVYSEQYF. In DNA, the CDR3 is TGCGCCAGCAGCTTCTCAGGGGGAGTATATAGCGAGCAGTACTTC.

In nucleotides, the CDR3 is TGTGCCAGCAGTTGCACAGAACACAATCAGCCCCAGCATTTT. Its protein is CASSCTEHNQPQHF. The chain is built from TRBV6-4 and TRBJ1-5; D not resolved. Germline V gene sequence: CDR1 MRHNA, CDR2 SNTAGT. The CDR3 runs 14 residues. Trimming removed 5 bases from V and 3 bases from J, with 11 bases in between.

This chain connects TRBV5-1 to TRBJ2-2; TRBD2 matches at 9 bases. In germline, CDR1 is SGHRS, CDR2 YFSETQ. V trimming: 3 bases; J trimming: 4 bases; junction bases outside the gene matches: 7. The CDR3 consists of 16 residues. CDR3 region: CASSSGPSGATGELFF. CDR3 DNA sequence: TGCGCCAGCAGCTCCGGCCCTAGCGGGGCCACCGGGGAGCTGTTTTTT.